Each of the 12 T cell receptor beta chains below was sequenced from the same sample in a study of T cells after yellow fever vaccination. TCRdb re-called the 5' RACE reads with MiXCR, one entry per CDR3 protein. The table lists fewer than 500,000 distinct CDR3 sequences, approximately 18% of them singletons. The specimen comprised PBMCs, sampled before the yellow fever booster vaccination. These receptors came from a man between 18 and 29 years old who received the YFV17D yellow fever vaccine.

CDR3 loop: CASSPRVNLWGETQYF. The CDR3, as DNA: TGCGCCAGCAGCCCAAGGGTCAACCTTTGGGGAGAGACCCAGTACTTC. The chain is built from TRBV5-1 and TRBJ2-5; D uncertain. V was trimmed by 4 bases and J by 4 bases, leaving 20 bases between them. The germline gives CDR1 SGHRS, CDR2 YFSETQ. The CDR3 length is 16 residues.

The chain carries TRBV4-3 and TRBJ1-1, with 8 bases matching TRBD1. The length of the CDR3 is 15 residues. Germline V gene lookup returns CDR1 LGHNA and CDR2 YSLEER. The ends lost 4 bases at V and 9 bases at J; junction bases unmatched: 13. The CDR3 coding sequence is TGCGCCAGCAGCCCACTGACAGGGGAGGCCCCTAAAGCTTTCTTT. Protein sequence: CASSPLTGEAPKAFF.

The chain is built from TRBV24-1 and TRBJ2-1; perhaps TRBD2 as D (7 bases). Deletions cut 4 bases from V and 7 bases from J, with 19 bases between. CDR1 KGHDR and CDR2 SFDVKD come from the germline V gene. The CDR3 covers 16 residues. Here the CDR3 DNA reads TGTGCCACCAGTGACATGACCAGGGGAGGGTGGAATGAGCAGTTCTTC. Its protein product is CATSDMTRGGWNEQFF.

This clonotype was seen a handful of times. The DNA of the CDR3 is TGCAGTGCTAGATCTAGCGGGGGGGCAGAGTACAATGAGCAGTTCTTC. Translated, it gives CSARSSGGAEYNEQFF. This chain links TRBV20-1 with TRBJ2-1; TRBD2 matches 12 bases. CDR1 is DFQATT and CDR2 is SNEGSKA in the germline V gene (reference sequence). The CDR3 is made up of 16 amino acids. Unmatched junction bases numbered 6, after V lost 2 bases and J lost 4 bases.

This clonotype turned up a few times. The chain has TRBV5-1 and TRBJ1-1; no clear D gene. The CDR3 is made up of 12 amino acids. The V gene's germline CDR1 is SGHRS and CDR2 YFSETQ. Trimming left V 2 bases short and J 3 bases short, with 5 bases between. In nucleotides, the CDR3 is TGCGCCAGCAGCTTTGGCCACACTGAAGCTTTCTTT. It codes for CASSFGHTEAFF.

This rearrangement joins TRBV5-1 to TRBJ1-1, with D possibly matching TRBD1 (5 bases). This CDR3 spans 15 amino acids. Germline CDR1 SGHRS, CDR2 YFSETQ. Trimming removed 2 bases at V and 7 bases at J, with 18 bases between. The CDR3 DNA sequence: TGCGCCAGCAGCTTACTAGTTTCGGGGGGTAGTGAAGCTTTCTTT. As protein: CASSLLVSGGSEAFF. Drawing the rest from reference TRBV5-1 and TRBJ1-1, the complete variable domain is KAGVTQTPRYLIKTRGQQVTLSCSPISGHRSVSWYQQTPGQGLQFLFEYFSETQRNKGNFPGRFSGRQFSNSRSEMNVSTLELGDSALYLCASSLLVSGGSEAFFGQGTRLTVV.

On this clonotype: A much larger clone differs from this one at a single base, so this may be a read error. The rearrangement uses TRBV5-1 and TRBJ1-2; maybe TRBD1 (5 bases). V was clipped by 0 bases and J by 3 bases, with 6 bases between them. This CDR3 is built from 13 residues. Germline CDR1 SGHRS, CDR2 YFSETQ. The chain's CDR3 is CASSLEQDYGYTF. As DNA, the CDR3 is TGCGCCAGCAGCTTGGAACAGGACTATGGCTACACCTTC.

This clonotype showed up just a few times. V usage is TRBV4-1 and J usage is TRBJ2-5; 8 positions match TRBD2. The germline CDR1 and CDR2 sequences are MGHRA and YSYEKL. The junction had 8 bases not matched to a gene; V was cut back by 0 bases and J by 5 bases. The CDR3 runs 16 residues. Here the CDR3 reads CASSQDWGTRSETQYF. The CDR3 nucleotides are TGCGCCAGCAGCCAAGACTGGGGGACTAGGTCCGAGACCCAGTACTTC.

This clonotype has more than one count but fewer than ten. CDR3: CASSQNRASTDTQYF. CDR3 bases: TGTGCCAGCAGCCAGAATCGGGCTAGCACAGATACGCAGTATTTT. The V call is TRBV4-2, the J call TRBJ2-3; D is unresolved. This CDR3 is 15 amino acids long. Trimming stripped 3 bases from V and 0 bases from J, with 10 bases between. Looked up from germline, CDR1 is LGHNA and CDR2 is YNFKEQ.

V and J are TRBV6-6 and TRBJ1-1; no firm D call. V gave up 5 bases and J gave up 5 bases, with 15 bases separating them. The length of the CDR3 is 14 residues. CDR1 is MNHNY, CDR2 SVGAGI, per germline (reference sequence). CDR3 bases: TGTGCCAGCAGTCCCCTTACGATCGGAACTGAAGCTTTCTTT. Its protein is CASSPLTIGTEAFF.

V usage is TRBV20-1 and J usage is TRBJ2-3, with 9 positions matching TRBD2. CDR3 length: 15 residues. The germline V gene has CDR1 DFQATT and CDR2 SNEGSKA (reference sequence). Trimming cost V 7 bases and J 1 base; bases outside gene matches: 9. CDR3 residues: CSVTRRLAGTDTQYF. CDR3 DNA sequence: TGCAGTGTTACCCGACGACTAGCGGGCACAGATACGCAGTATTTT.

This clonotype was detected only a few times. The chain uses TRBV7-2 and TRBJ2-7, with D perhaps assigned TRBD1 or TRBD2 (7 bases each). Trimming removed 5 bases at V and 4 bases at J, with 12 bases between. The CDR3 is 13 residues long. Germline V lookup: CDR1 SGHTA, CDR2 FQGNSA. In DNA form, the CDR3 reads TGTGCCAGCAGCAATCAGGGGGGGTACGAGCAGTACGTC. It codes for CASSNQGGYEQYV.